One and the same sample provided the 21 T cell receptor beta chains below, sequenced in a study of blood T cell repertoires in COVID-19. Profiling relied on immunoSEQ multiplex PCR, and the TCRdb table lists in-frame clones only, not all of them. The table lists about 210,000 clones, about 78% of them singletons. The sample taken for sequencing was peripheral blood. The receptors stem from a woman in her sixties or seventies with acute or convalescent COVID-19.

The chain joins TRBV24-1 to TRBJ1-1; the match to TRBD1 covers 9 bases. Germline CDR1 is KGHDR and CDR2 is SFDVKD. The CDR3 runs 15 residues. V dropped 4 bases and J dropped 7; count of bases not matched to a gene: 9. CDR3 amino acids: CATSESGQGYGEAFF. CDR3 nucleotides: TGTGCCACCAGTGAATCGGGACAGGGATATGGTGAAGCTTTCTTT.

This sequence joins TRBV12-5 and TRBJ1-2; D call uncertain. The CDR3 consists of 16 residues. CDR1 and CDR2 (germline): LGHNT, FRNRAP. V shed 0 bases and J shed 0 bases, with 11 bases lying between them. The CDR3 coding sequence is TGTGCTAGTGGTTTGGTACGCCCAGATACTAACTATGGCTACACCTTC. It codes for CASGLVRPDTNYGYTF.

The table lists this clone with a count of one. The chain carries TRBV19 and TRBJ2-7, with D possibly matching TRBD2 (5 bases). Germline V gene data show CDR1 as LNHDA and CDR2 as SQIVND (reference sequence). CDR3 length equals 14 residues. Deletions cut 6 bases from V and 5 bases from J, with 17 bases between. DNA of the CDR3: TGTGCCAGTAGCCCTCTGGGTAGAGGGAACGAGCAGTACTTC. Translation: CASSPLGRGNEQYF.

The rearrangement uses TRBV6-4 and TRBJ2-2; TRBD1 matches at 8 bases. Germline V gene data show CDR1 as MRHNA and CDR2 as SNTAGT. V was pared by 4 bases and J by 0 bases, with 16 bases of the junction left unmatched. The CDR3 runs to 20 residues. CDR3 sequence (DNA): TGTGCCAGCAGTGTTTCCCCCTCCGGGACAGGTACCACGAACACCGGGGAGCTGTTTTTT. Translation gives CASSVSPSGTGTTNTGELFF.

V usage is TRBV24-1 and J usage is TRBJ2-1; tentative D call: TRBD1 (6 bases). The CDR3 has 15 residues. Looked up from germline, CDR1 is KGHDR and CDR2 is SFDVKD. V shed 4 bases and J shed 2 bases, with 11 bases lying between them. The CDR3 nucleotides are TGTGCCACCAGTGACGAACGGACAGCCTACAATGAGCAGTTCTTC. Translation: CATSDERTAYNEQFF.

In DNA form, the CDR3 reads TGTGCCAGCAGCGTAGCTACAGGGGGCGAGCAGTACTTC. Residues: CASSVATGGEQYF. This chain uses TRBV9 with TRBJ2-7; TRBD1 matches at 8 bases. The V gene's germline CDR1 is SGDLS and CDR2 YYNGEE. Trimming cost V 0 bases and J 6 bases; bases outside gene matches: 2. The CDR3 covers 13 residues.

V gene TRBV10-2 combines with J gene TRBJ1-2, with D possibly being TRBD1 (6 bases). V lost 7 bases to trimming and J lost 4 bases, with 16 bases between them. The CDR3 consists of 14 residues. In germline, CDR1 is WSHSY, CDR2 SAAADI. The CDR3 loop is CASTPYRDLYGYTF. Here the CDR3 DNA reads TGCGCCAGCACCCCATACAGGGATCTCTATGGCTACACCTTC.

The chain carries TRBV11-2 and TRBJ1-5; TRBD1 matches at 8 bases. The germline gives CDR1 SGHAT, CDR2 FQNNGV. V dropped 2 bases and J dropped 4; count of bases not matched to a gene: 4. This CDR3 is 15 amino acids long. CDR3 bases: TGTGCCAGCAGCTTAACGGACAGGGTAAATCAGCCCCAGCATTTT. As protein: CASSLTDRVNQPQHF.

The sample holds one count of this clone. This sequence joins TRBV5-6 and TRBJ2-5; 7 positions match TRBD1. Per the germline V gene, CDR1 is SGHDT and CDR2 is YYEEEE. The trim removed 0 bases at V and 5 bases at J, leaving 7 bases unmatched. This CDR3 spans 15 amino acids. The CDR3 bases are TGTGCCAGCAGCTTGGGGCAGGGGGTAGGGGAGACCCAGTACTTC. Protein sequence: CASSLGQGVGETQYF.

This clone was seen more than once but under ten times. The chain carries TRBV5-1 and TRBJ2-1; 7 bases are shared with TRBD2. The CDR3 has 15 amino acids. V lost 0 bases to trimming and J lost 4 bases; unmatched junction nucleotides: 4. CDR1 is SGHRS and CDR2 is YFSETQ in the germline V gene. The CDR3 region is CASSLAAGLYNEQFF. The CDR3 region has the DNA TGCGCCAGCAGCTTGGCAGCGGGGCTTTACAATGAGCAGTTCTTC.

The J gene is TRBJ2-5, the V gene TRBV10-3; 7 bases are shared with TRBD1. Germline V gene data show CDR1 as ENHRY and CDR2 as SYGVKD. This CDR3 comprises 13 residues. Germline trimming cut 6 bases from V and 5 bases from J; bases unmatched to any gene: 6. The CDR3 region is CAIRDRVRETQYF. The DNA of the CDR3 is TGTGCCATCAGAGACAGGGTGAGGGAGACCCAGTACTTC.

The genes are TRBV13 and TRBJ2-5, with 8 bases matching TRBD1. J was trimmed by 5 bases and V by 3 bases; bases with no gene match: 8. The CDR3 spans 15 residues. The germline CDR1 and CDR2 sequences are PRHDT and FYEKMQ (reference sequence). CDR3: CASSFRAGGPETQYF. The CDR3 DNA reads TGTGCCAGCAGCTTCAGGGCAGGGGGCCCCGAGACCCAGTACTTC.

This clone came up once. V and J are TRBV5-6 and TRBJ1-6, with D tentatively TRBD1 (5 bases). The CDR3 is 15 residues long. The V end was cut by 4 bases, the J end by 8 bases, with 16 bases between. CDR1 and CDR2 from the germline V gene are SGHDT and YYEEEE. The CDR3: CASSLEGQGYSPLHF. The CDR3 DNA follows: TGTGCCAGCAGCCTGGAGGGGCAGGGTTATTCACCCCTCCACTTT.

The gene calls are TRBV24-1 and TRBJ2-5; 11 bases match TRBD1. V gave up 6 bases and J gave up 1 base; unmatched junction bases: 6. The CDR3 sequence is 16 residues long. CDR1 KGHDR and CDR2 SFDVKD come from the germline V gene. The chain's CDR3 is CATSFSGTGGQETQYF. The CDR3 DNA is TGTGCCACCAGTTTCTCCGGGACAGGGGGCCAAGAGACCCAGTACTTC.

This chain links TRBV20-1 with TRBJ1-4; no firm D call. This CDR3 contains 11 residues. V shed 3 bases and J shed 5 bases, with 4 bases lying between them. CDR1 is DFQATT, CDR2 SNEGSKA, per germline (reference sequence). The CDR3 reads CSASGNEKLFF. CDR3 nucleotides: TGCAGTGCTAGCGGGAATGAAAAACTGTTTTTT.

The DNA for the CDR3 is TGTGCCAGTAGCGAACCGGGAGAGAGCTCTGGAAACACCATATATTTT. It encodes CASSEPGESSGNTIYF. V gene TRBV19 combines with J gene TRBJ1-3; D is unclear. Per the germline V gene, CDR1 is LNHDA and CDR2 is SQIVND (reference sequence). The length of the CDR3 is 16 residues. V lost 6 bases and J 0 bases, leaving 15 bases between the germline ends.

The chain couples TRBV30 to TRBJ1-3; 7 bases align to TRBD1. CDR1 and CDR2 from the germline V gene are GTSNPN and SVGIG (reference sequence). V was clipped by 3 bases and J by 4 bases; unmatched bases: 6. CDR3 length equals 14 residues. The CDR3 is CAWSSGGSGNTIYF. Written as DNA, the CDR3 is TGTGCCTGGAGCTCAGGGGGGAGCGGAAACACCATATATTTT.

The genes are TRBV5-1 and TRBJ2-2; 11 nucleotides line up with TRBD2. The CDR3 length is 17 residues. Germline trimming cut 4 bases from V and 0 bases from J; bases unmatched to any gene: 5. Germline CDR1 is SGHRS and CDR2 is YFSETQ. The CDR3 here is CASSPYSGGANTGELFF. In DNA form, the CDR3 reads TGCGCCAGCAGCCCCTATAGCGGGGGGGCGAACACCGGGGAGCTGTTTTTT.

The chain combines TRBV7-9 with TRBJ2-3; 8 bases are shared with TRBD1. The ends lost 5 bases at V and 6 bases at J; junction bases unmatched: 7. This CDR3 comprises 14 residues. Germline lookup yields CDR1 SEHNR and CDR2 FQNEAQ (reference sequence). CDR3 coding DNA: TGTGCCAGCAGCCCTCAGACAGGGGAGGATACGCAGTATTTT. It yields the protein CASSPQTGEDTQYF.

The CDR3 sequence is CASSDRVGNTIYF. The DNA of the CDR3 is TGTGCCAGCAGCGACAGGGTTGGAAACACCATATATTTT. The chain combines TRBV7-3 with TRBJ1-3; 7 nucleotides line up with TRBD1. CDR1 is SGHTA, CDR2 FQGTGA, per germline. The CDR3 covers 13 residues. After removal of 5 bases from V and 3 bases from J, the junction contained 1 base not matched to a gene.

The chain links TRBV7-9 to TRBJ1-2; tentative D call: TRBD1 (5 bases). The germline V gene has CDR1 SEHNR and CDR2 FQNEAQ (reference sequence). Deletions cut 4 bases from V and 2 bases from J, with 5 bases between. This CDR3 has 12 amino acids. As DNA, the CDR3 is TGTGCCAGCAGCTCAGGGAACTATGGCTACACCTTC. It translates to CASSSGNYGYTF.